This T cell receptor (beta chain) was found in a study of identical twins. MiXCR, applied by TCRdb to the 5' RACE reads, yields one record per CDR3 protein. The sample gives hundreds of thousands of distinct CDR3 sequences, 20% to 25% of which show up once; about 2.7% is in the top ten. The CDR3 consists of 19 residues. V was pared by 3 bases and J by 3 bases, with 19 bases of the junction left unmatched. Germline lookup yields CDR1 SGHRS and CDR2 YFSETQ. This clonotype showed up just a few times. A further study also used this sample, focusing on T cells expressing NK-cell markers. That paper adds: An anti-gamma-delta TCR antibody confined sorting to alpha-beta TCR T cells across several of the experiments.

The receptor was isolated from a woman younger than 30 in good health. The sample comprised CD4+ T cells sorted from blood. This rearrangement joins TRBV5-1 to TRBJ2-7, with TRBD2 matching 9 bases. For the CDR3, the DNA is TGCGCCAGCAGCTCCGCCGGGGCTCGATCCGGGACTAGCTTCTACGAGCAGTACTTC. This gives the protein CASSSAGARSGTSFYEQYF.